This TCR beta chain was captured by sequencing in a study of T cells in Graves' hyperthyroidism and ophthalmopathy. Background on the study: At the time of initial diagnosis and before any treatment, peripheral blood was collected.

Regions amplified from RNA transcripts were the TCR beta CDR3 regions. The HTBI primer set was used in a first-round RT-PCR of the TCR CDR3. MiXCR was run by TCRdb on the multiplex PCR reads, yielding one entry per CDR3 protein. Here the sample spans 600,000 to 800,000 distinct CDR3 sequences, just over 35% being singletons. This clonotype was seen a single time. Its antigen is still unknown. The CDR3 extends over 14 amino acids. Germline lookup yields CDR1 SGHTA and CDR2 FQGNSA. The junction had 10 bases not matched to a gene; V was cut back by 6 bases and J by 9 bases. Stable Graves' hyperthyroidism meant no ophthalmopathy progression within 18 months. Study findings and constraints: Ophthalmopathy got predicted by the model a median approximately six months before its onset. Most clonotypes that expanded in the thyroid above 0.001 also showed up in blood.

The receptor was derived from a woman aged 40 to 50 with Graves' hyperthyroidism. Material: blood. The chain uses TRBV7-2 and TRBJ2-2; 7 bases match TRBD2. For the CDR3, the DNA is TGTGCCAGCAGGGGGGGGGGGAACAGTAGGGAGCTGTTTTTT. Translating it yields CASRGGGNSRELFF.